This T cell receptor beta chain was obtained from a study of T cells in Graves' hyperthyroidism and ophthalmopathy. This clonotype was recorded a few times. Hyperthyroidism, newly diagnosed and lasting under 2 months, affected patients aged 18 to 65. Using RNA transcripts as the source, TCR beta CDR3 regions were amplified. HTBI primers were employed in a first-round RT-PCR of the TCR CDR3. From the multiplex PCR reads, TCRdb called clonotypes with MiXCR, one entry per CDR3 protein. Of under 650,000 distinct CDR3 sequences in the sample, around 16% were seen once. The CDR3 is 14 amino acids. V gave up 2 bases and J gave up 9 bases, with 17 bases separating them. In germline, CDR1 is GTSNPN, CDR2 SVGIG (reference sequence).

This chain connects TRBV30 to TRBJ2-1; perhaps D is TRBD1 or TRBD2 (6 bases each). Sequenced sample: blood. This receptor was identified in a woman in her 30s with Graves' hyperthyroidism. CDR3 sequence reads: CAWSSGGRLSEQFF. The CDR3 DNA reads TGTGCCTGGAGTAGTGGGGGGCGACTTTCTGAGCAGTTCTTC.